The 9 T cell receptor beta chains given below trace back to one sample, sequenced in a study of T cell repertoires in cytomegalovirus infection. TCRdb re-called the reads through MiXCR, storing one row per CDR3 protein. This sample carries hundreds of thousands of distinct CDR3 sequences, about 24% of them seen once, and the ten largest clones take 6.5% to 10%. The source material was CD8+ T cells from PBMCs. Every receptor here comes from a human donor in good health (CMV status not recorded). Some clones in this sample may be carry-over from other donors' samples.

This clonotype was detected only a few times. This sequence joins TRBV5-1 and TRBJ2-3; 13 bases map to TRBD2. The trim removed 4 bases at V and 2 bases at J, leaving 13 bases unmatched. This CDR3 has 19 residues. Germline CDR1 is SGHRS and CDR2 is YFSETQ. Here the CDR3 DNA reads TGCGCCAGCAGCGAGGGACTAGCGGGGTCATCGTTCACCACAGATACGCAGTATTTT. Protein sequence: CASSEGLAGSSFTTDTQYF.

The chain combines TRBV19 with TRBJ2-6; D is ambiguous. With 0 bases removed from V and 0 bases from J, the gap between germline ends came to 9 bases. Germline V gene sequence: CDR1 LNHDA, CDR2 SQIVND (reference sequence). The CDR3 runs to 17 residues. The CDR3 loop reads CASSIEAVLSGANVLTF. In nucleotides, the CDR3 is TGTGCCAGTAGTATAGAGGCAGTTCTCTCTGGGGCCAACGTCCTGACTTTC.

This clonotype turned up a few times. The CDR3 DNA follows: TGTGCCAGCAGTTATTCTAGAGGAGGGAGGTACGAGCAGTACGTC. Protein: CASSYSRGGRYEQYV. The rearrangement links TRBV6-8 to TRBJ2-7; possible D gene TRBD2, 6 bases. The CDR3 is 15 amino acids. Looked up from germline, CDR1 is MNHGY and CDR2 is SAAAGT. The germline V and J ends were trimmed by 3 bases and 4 bases, with 16 bases remaining between them.

This clonotype showed up many times. The rearrangement links TRBV12-3 or TRBV12-4 to TRBJ1-1, with unresolved D. This CDR3 comprises 14 residues. With 5 bases removed from V and 1 base from J, the gap between germline ends came to 11 bases. In DNA, the CDR3 is TGTGCCAGCAGTCATGGGCGGGAGAACACTGAAGCTTTCTTT. It translates to CASSHGRENTEAFF.

There are many counts of this clonotype. CDR3 bases: TGTGCCAGCAAGCCCAGGGTGAGGGAAAAACTGTTTTTT. Its translation: CASKPRVREKLFF. J is TRBJ1-4 and V is TRBV7-6; D is possibly TRBD1 (5 bases). CDR3 length equals 13 residues. With 7 bases removed from V and 8 bases from J, the gap between germline ends came to 14 bases. In germline, CDR1 is SGHVS, CDR2 FNYEAQ.

The chain is built from TRBV6-6 and TRBJ2-7, with 8 bases fitting TRBD2. Germline V lookup: CDR1 MNHNY, CDR2 SVGAGI (reference sequence). J gave up 6 bases and V 2 bases, and 12 bases lay outside the gene matches. The CDR3 contains 16 residues. CDR3 in amino acids: CASSYTVAGTSREQYF. The DNA of the CDR3 is TGTGCCAGCAGTTACACAGTAGCGGGGACCTCTCGCGAGCAGTACTTC.

This clonotype showed up many times. The genes are TRBV6-5 and TRBJ2-2; 11 bases match TRBD2. There are 17 residues in the CDR3. Germline CDR1 is MNHEY and CDR2 is SVGAGI. Losses at the gene ends were 0 bases for V and 4 bases for J; bases not matched to a gene: 4. DNA for the CDR3: TGTGCCAGCAGTTACTCGGGACTAGCGGCACTCACCGGGGAGCTGTTTTTT. Translation: CASSYSGLAALTGELFF.

The J gene is TRBJ2-7, the V gene TRBV7-3; a weak D match, TRBD1 (6 bases). With 4 bases removed from V and 7 bases from J, the gap between germline ends came to 23 bases. The CDR3 is made up of 16 amino acids. CDR1 is SGHTA and CDR2 is FQGTGA in the germline V gene. The CDR3 reads CASSSPEFRGYPEQYF. The CDR3 DNA reads TGTGCCAGCAGCTCACCCGAATTCAGGGGATACCCTGAGCAGTACTTC.

This clonotype has a handful of counts. This chain connects TRBV28 to TRBJ2-1; a possible D gene is TRBD2 (6 bases). V lost 5 bases, J lost 3 bases, and 8 bases lay in between. Germline V gene lookup returns CDR1 MDHEN and CDR2 SYDVKM. The CDR3 covers 13 residues. The CDR3 DNA reads as TGTGCCAGCAGTCAGGACTACTACAATGAGCAGTTCTTC. Residues: CASSQDYYNEQFF.